Listed below are T cell receptor beta chains from one sample, sequenced in a study of T cell repertoires in cytomegalovirus infection. MiXCR, run by TCRdb on the reads, gives a single entry per CDR3 protein. The sample lists 150,000 or so distinct CDR3 sequences, roughly a quarter occurring once. Sequencing input: PBMCs. The receptor source for this set is a human donor in good health (CMV status not recorded). Some clones in this sample may be carry-over from other donors' samples. Both conserved end residues are part of each CDR3. The order of the fields is J gene, clone size, V gene, D gene, CDR3 DNA, CDR3 protein. The D gene is left open where the match is weak. Clone size appears in some rows only: once, few, many, or a class for an expanded clone.

TRBJ2-6 - TRBV4-2 - TGTGCCAGCAGCCAGGTGGGTGGGACTGGGGCCAACGTCCTGACTTTC CASSQVGGTGANVLTF
TRBJ2-5 - TRBV27 - TGTGCCAGCAGCTCAGGATTCCTATCAGAAGAGACCCAGTACTTC CASSSGFLSEETQYF
TRBJ2-7 few TRBV12-3/TRBV12-4 TRBD1 TGTGCCAGCAGCCGACAGGGGCAGGGAGAGCAGTACTTC CASSRQGQGEQYF
TRBJ2-3 few TRBV10-3 - TGTGCCATCAGTGAGTCGATGGGGGGAGAAGATACGCAGTATTTT CAISESMGGEDTQYF
TRBJ1-2 - TRBV19 - TGTGCCAGTAGTATGTTGGACAGTAATATCGACACCTTC CASSMLDSNIDTF
TRBJ1-1 few TRBV4-1 - TGCGCCAGCAGCCCACTCCTCCGGGACAAAGAAGCTTTCTTT CASSPLLRDKEAFF
TRBJ1-1 many TRBV7-9 - TGTGCCAGCAGCTTAGGACAACGAAACACTGAAGCTTTCTTT CASSLGQRNTEAFF
TRBJ2-6 many TRBV10-3 - TGTGCCATCAGTGACCCCGGGGCGCGAGGGGCCAACGTCCTGACTTTC CAISDPGARGANVLTF
TRBJ2-1 - TRBV6-2/TRBV6-3 - TGTGCCAGCAGTAGCGCGCCGACGGGGAATGAGCAGTTCTTC CASSSAPTGNEQFF
TRBJ1-1 - TRBV14 - TGTGCCCGCAGCCAAGATCGAATAGGGGGGAACACTGAAGCTTTCTTT CARSQDRIGGNTEAFF
TRBJ1-2 few TRBV14 - TGTGCCAGCAGCCAGACTTACAGACCGCTGAAGTCTGGCTACACCTTC CASSQTYRPLKSGYTF
TRBJ2-2 few TRBV11-2 TRBD1 TGTGCCAGCAGCTTAGCCCCTCCGGGACAGGGGGCGGGGACCGGGGAGCTGTTTTTT CASSLAPPGQGAGTGELFF
TRBJ2-7 - TRBV6-2/TRBV6-3 - TGTGCCAGCAGTTACGTAGGAGTCACCCGCGAGCAGTACTTC CASSYVGVTREQYF
TRBJ1-6 - TRBV27 TRBD1 TGTGCCAGCAGTTGGGGACAGGGGGCAGGTTCACCCCTCCACTTT CASSWGQGAGSPLHF
TRBJ1-5 many TRBV19 - TGTGCCAGTAGTAAAACAGGGATCAATCAGCCCCAGCATTTT CASSKTGINQPQHF